This TCR beta chain was identified in a study of lymphopenia after photon versus proton radiotherapy. Clones were sequenced by immunoSEQ multiplex PCR, and TCRdb holds only the in-frame ones, with some missing. The sample lists about 70,000 clones, roughly 92% occurring once. The CDR3 sequence is 14 residues long. The ends lost 4 bases at V and 15 bases at J; junction bases unmatched: 10. The germline CDR1 and CDR2 sequences are LNHDA and SQIVND (reference sequence). Study results and caveats: Only patients who died were analyzed for survival; proton advantage is unproven. Proton therapy kept repertoires fairly stable, unlike photons, which gained effector/memory cells.

Note on this clone: What it recognizes is unknown.

The starting material was peripheral blood, obtained from a patient treated with photon-based radiotherapy. This sequence was found in a woman in her forties with cholangiocarcinoma. This chain links TRBV19 with TRBJ1-6; 9 nucleotides agree with TRBD1. CDR3: CASSTRDRVFFLHF. In nucleotides, the CDR3 is TGTGCCAGTAGTACCCGGGACAGGGTTTTTTTCCTCCACTTT.